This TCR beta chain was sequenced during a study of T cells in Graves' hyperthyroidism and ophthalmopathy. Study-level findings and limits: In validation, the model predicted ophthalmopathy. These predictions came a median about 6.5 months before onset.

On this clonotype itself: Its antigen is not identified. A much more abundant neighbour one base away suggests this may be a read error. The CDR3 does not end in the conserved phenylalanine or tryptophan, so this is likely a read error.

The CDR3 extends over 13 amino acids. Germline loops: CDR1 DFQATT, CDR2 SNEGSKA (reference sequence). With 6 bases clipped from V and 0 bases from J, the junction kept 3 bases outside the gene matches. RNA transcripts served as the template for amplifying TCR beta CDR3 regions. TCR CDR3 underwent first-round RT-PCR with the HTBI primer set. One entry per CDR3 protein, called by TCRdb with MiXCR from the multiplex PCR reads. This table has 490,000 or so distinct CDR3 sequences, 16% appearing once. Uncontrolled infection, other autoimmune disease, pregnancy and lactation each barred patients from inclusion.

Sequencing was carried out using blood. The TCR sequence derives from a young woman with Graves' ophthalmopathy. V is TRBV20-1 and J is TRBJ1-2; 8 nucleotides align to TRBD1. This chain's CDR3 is CSAEQGANYGYTS. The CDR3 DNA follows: TGCAGTGCCGAACAGGGGGCTAACTATGGCTACACCTCC.